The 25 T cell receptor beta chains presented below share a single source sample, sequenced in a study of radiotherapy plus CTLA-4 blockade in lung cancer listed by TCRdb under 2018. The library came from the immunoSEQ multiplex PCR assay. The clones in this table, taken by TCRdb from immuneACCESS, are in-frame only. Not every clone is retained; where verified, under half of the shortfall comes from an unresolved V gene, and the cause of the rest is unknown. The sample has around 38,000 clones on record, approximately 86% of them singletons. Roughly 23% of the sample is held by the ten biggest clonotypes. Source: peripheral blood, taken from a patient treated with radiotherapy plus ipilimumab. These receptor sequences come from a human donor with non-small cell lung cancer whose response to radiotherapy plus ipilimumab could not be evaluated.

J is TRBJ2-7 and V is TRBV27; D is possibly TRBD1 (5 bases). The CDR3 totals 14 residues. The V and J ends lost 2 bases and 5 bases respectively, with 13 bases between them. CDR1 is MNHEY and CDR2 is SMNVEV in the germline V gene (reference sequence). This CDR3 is CASSLEPGSHEQYF. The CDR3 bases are TGTGCCAGCAGTTTAGAACCAGGGTCCCACGAGCAGTACTTC.

CDR3 in DNA: TGTGCCAGCAGCTTAGGGACTAGCGGGAACGAGCAGTACTTC. Translating gives CASSLGTSGNEQYF. The chain links TRBV7-2 to TRBJ2-7; 12 nucleotides agree with TRBD2. J gave up 5 bases and V 1 base, and 0 bases lay outside the gene matches. This CDR3 comprises 14 residues. In germline, CDR1 is SGHTA, CDR2 FQGNSA.

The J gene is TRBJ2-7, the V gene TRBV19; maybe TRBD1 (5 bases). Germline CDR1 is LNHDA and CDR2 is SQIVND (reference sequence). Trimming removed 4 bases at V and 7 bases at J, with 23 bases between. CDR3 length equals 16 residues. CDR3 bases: TGTGCCAGTAGTACTACCCGGACACGCCAGCGTTTAGAGCAGTACTTC. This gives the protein CASSTTRTRQRLEQYF.

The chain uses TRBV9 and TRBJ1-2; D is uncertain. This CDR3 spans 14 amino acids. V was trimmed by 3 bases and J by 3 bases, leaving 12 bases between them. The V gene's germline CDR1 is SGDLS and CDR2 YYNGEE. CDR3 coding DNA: TGTGCCAGCAGCGACCCCCGGCGGGACTATGGCTACACCTTC. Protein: CASSDPRRDYGYTF.

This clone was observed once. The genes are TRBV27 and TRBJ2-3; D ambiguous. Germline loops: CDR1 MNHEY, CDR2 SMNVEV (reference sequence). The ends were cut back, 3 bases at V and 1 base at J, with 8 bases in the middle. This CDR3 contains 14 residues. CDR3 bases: TGTGCCAGCAGTTTTCAGGTCGGCACAGATACGCAGTATTTT. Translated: CASSFQVGTDTQYF.

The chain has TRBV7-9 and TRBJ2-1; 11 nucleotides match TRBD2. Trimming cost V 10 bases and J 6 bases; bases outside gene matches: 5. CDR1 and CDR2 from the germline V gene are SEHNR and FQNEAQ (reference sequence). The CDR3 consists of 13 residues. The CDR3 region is CATTSGSLNEQFF. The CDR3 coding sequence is TGTGCCACAACTAGCGGGAGTCTCAATGAGCAGTTCTTC.

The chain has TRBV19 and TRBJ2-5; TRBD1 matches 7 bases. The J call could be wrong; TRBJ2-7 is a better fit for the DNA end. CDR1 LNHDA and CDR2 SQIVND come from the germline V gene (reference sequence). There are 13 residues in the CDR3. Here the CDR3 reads CATTGTVAYEQYF. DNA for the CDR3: TGTGCCACCACGGGGACAGTTGCCTACGAGCAGTACTTC.

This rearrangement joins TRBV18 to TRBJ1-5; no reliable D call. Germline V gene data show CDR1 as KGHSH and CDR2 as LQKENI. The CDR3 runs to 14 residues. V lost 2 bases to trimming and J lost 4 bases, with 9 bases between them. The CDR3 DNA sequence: TGTGCCAGCTCACCAATGAGGGATAATCAGCCCCAGCATTTT. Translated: CASSPMRDNQPQHF.

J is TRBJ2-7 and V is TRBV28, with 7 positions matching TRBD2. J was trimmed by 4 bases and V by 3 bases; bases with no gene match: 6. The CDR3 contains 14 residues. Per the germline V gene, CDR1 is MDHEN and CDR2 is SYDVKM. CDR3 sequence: CASSFTGGWYEQYF. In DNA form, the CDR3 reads TGTGCCAGCAGTTTTACGGGGGGTTGGTACGAGCAGTACTTC.

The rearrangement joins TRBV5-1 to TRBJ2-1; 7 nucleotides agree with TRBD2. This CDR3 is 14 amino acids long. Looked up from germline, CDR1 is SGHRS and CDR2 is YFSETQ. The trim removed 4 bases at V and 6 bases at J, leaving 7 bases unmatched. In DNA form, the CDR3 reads TGCGCCAGCAGCCGACGGACTAGTGGCAATGAGCAGTTCTTC. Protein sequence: CASSRRTSGNEQFF.

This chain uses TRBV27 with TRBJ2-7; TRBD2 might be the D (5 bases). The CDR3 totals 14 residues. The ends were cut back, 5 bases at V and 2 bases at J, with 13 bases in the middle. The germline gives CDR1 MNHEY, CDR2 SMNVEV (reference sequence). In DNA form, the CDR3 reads TGTGCCAGCAGTCTACCAAGCGGCCCCTACGAGCAGTACTTC. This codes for CASSLPSGPYEQYF.

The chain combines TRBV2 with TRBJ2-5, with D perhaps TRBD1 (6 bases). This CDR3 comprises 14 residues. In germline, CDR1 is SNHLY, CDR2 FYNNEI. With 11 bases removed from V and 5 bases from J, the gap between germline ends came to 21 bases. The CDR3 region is CASLPGHSVETQYF. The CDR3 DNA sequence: TGTGCCTCCCTCCCGGGACACAGTGTGGAGACCCAGTACTTC. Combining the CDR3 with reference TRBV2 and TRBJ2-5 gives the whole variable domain EPEVTQTPSHQVTQMGQEVILRCVPISNHLYFYWYRQILGQKVEFLVSFYNNEISEKSEIFDDQFSVERPDGSNFTLKIRSTKLEDSAMYFCASLPGHSVETQYFGPGTRLLVL.

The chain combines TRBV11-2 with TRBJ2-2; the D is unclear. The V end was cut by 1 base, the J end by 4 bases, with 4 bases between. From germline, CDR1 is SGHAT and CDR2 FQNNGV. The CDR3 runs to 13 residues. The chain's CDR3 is CASSLVGTGELFF. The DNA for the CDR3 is TGTGCCAGCAGCTTAGTCGGCACCGGGGAGCTGTTTTTT.

The CDR3 loop reads CASSYSMYNEQFF. In nucleotides, the CDR3 is TGTGCCAGCAGTTACTCTATGTACAATGAGCAGTTCTTC. V gene TRBV6-5 combines with J gene TRBJ2-1; D gene uncertain. This CDR3 has 13 amino acids. V dropped 0 bases and J dropped 4 bases, with 4 bases sitting between them. Germline lookup yields CDR1 MNHEY and CDR2 SVGAGI.

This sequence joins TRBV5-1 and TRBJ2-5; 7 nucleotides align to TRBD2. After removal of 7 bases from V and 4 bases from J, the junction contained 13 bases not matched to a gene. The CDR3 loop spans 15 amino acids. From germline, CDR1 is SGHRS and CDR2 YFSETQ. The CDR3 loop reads CASHDGGSVGETQYF. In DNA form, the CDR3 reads TGCGCCAGCCACGACGGGGGGTCGGTAGGAGAGACCCAGTACTTC.

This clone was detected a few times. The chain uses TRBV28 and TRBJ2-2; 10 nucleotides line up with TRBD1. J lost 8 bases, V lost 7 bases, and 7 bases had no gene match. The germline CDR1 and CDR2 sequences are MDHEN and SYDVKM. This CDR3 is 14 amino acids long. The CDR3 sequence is CASKGTGASGELFF. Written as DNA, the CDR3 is TGTGCCAGCAAAGGGACAGGGGCTTCGGGGGAGCTGTTTTTT.

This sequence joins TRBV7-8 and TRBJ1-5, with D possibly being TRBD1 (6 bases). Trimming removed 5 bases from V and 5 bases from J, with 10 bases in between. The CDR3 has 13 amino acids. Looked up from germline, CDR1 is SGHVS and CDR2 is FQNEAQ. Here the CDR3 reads CASSPGVDQPQHF. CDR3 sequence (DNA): TGTGCCAGCAGCCCAGGGGTCGATCAGCCCCAGCATTTT.

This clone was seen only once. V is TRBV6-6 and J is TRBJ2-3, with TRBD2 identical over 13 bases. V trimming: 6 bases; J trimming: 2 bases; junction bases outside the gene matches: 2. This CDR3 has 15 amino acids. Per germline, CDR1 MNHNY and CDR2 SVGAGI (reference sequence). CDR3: CASRGLAGYTDTQYF. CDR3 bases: TGTGCCAGCAGGGGACTAGCGGGGTACACAGATACGCAGTATTTT.

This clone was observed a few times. As DNA, the CDR3 is TGTGCCAGCAGTGACAATCGGCCGCAGTATTTT. Its translation: CASSDNRPQYF. The rearrangement links TRBV6-6 to TRBJ2-3; D gene unclear. The CDR3 is made up of 11 amino acids. The ends were cut back, 5 bases at V and 10 bases at J, with 10 bases in the middle. CDR1 is MNHNY, CDR2 SVGAGI, per germline (reference sequence).

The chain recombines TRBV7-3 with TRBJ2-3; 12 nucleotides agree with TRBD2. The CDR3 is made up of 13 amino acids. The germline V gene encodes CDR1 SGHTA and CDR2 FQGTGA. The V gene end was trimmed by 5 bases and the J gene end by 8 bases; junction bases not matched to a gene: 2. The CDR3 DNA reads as TGTGCCAGCAGCGCGGGACTAGCGGGTACGCAGTATTTT. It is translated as CASSAGLAGTQYF.

CDR3 DNA sequence: TGTGCCAGCAGCCCCCTAACTACAGGGGACTACAATGAGCAGTTCTTC. It yields the protein CASSPLTTGDYNEQFF. The rearrangement uses TRBV5-8 and TRBJ2-1; TRBD1 agrees at 7 bases. Germline V lookup: CDR1 SGHTS, CDR2 YDEGEE. Unmatched junction bases numbered 10, after V lost 4 bases and J lost 3 bases. The CDR3 spans 16 residues.

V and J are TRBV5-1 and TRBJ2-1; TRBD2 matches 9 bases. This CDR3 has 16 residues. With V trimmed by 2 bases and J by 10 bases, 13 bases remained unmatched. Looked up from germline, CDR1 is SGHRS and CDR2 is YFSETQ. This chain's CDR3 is CASSFFLRTSESEQFF. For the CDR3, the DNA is TGCGCCAGCAGCTTCTTCCTGAGGACTAGCGAGAGCGAGCAGTTCTTC.

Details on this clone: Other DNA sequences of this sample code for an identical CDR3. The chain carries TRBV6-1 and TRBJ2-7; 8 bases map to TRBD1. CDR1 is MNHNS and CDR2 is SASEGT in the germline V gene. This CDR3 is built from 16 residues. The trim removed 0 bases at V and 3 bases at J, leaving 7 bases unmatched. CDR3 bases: TGTGCCAGCAGTGAAGCGACCGGGACAGGCAGCTACGAGCAGTACTTC. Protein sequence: CASSEATGTGSYEQYF.

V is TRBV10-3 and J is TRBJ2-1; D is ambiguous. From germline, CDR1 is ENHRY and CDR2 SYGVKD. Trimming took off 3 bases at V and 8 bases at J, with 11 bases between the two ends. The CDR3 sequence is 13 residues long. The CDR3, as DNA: TGTGCCATCAGTGAATTAAAGAGCCATGAGCAGTTCTTC. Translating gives CAISELKSHEQFF.

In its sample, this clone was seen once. For the CDR3, the DNA is TGTGCTAGTGGTTCGCTAAATACGCAGTATTTT. Translation: CASGSLNTQYF. This chain links TRBV12-5 with TRBJ2-3, with D uncertain. V lost 4 bases and J 7 bases, leaving 6 bases between the germline ends. The CDR3 sequence is 11 residues long. Per the germline V gene, CDR1 is LGHNT and CDR2 is FRNRAP.